The 15 T cell receptor beta chains below all came from one sample that was sequenced in a study of cytomegalovirus exposure and HLA in healthy donors. The PCR made use of 60 Vbeta and 13 Jbeta primers. Produced via immunoSEQ multiplex PCR; TCRdb's table is partial and in-frame only. This sample carries roughly 150,000 clones, about 80% of them seen once, and the ten largest clones take around 2.2%. Specimen: PBMCs. Receptors originate from a man aged 25-40 years in good health and CMV-seronegative.

CDR3 bases: TGTGCCAGCAACCGAGGGACTAGTCATGAGCAGTTCTTC. This translates into CASNRGTSHEQFF. V is TRBV28 and J is TRBJ2-1; 8 nucleotides line up with TRBD2. CDR3 length: 13 amino acids. V lost 7 bases, J lost 8 bases, and 7 bases stayed unmatched. CDR1 is MDHEN, CDR2 SYDVKM, per germline.

This clone was recorded a few times. The chain links TRBV2 to TRBJ1-1; weak D call: TRBD1 (5 bases). The CDR3 extends over 14 amino acids. In germline, CDR1 is SNHLY, CDR2 FYNNEI. Trimming removed 6 bases at V and 1 base at J, with 12 bases between. DNA of the CDR3: TGTGCCAGCAGGGTCGTGGGGGGGAACACTGAAGCTTTCTTT. This translates into CASRVVGGNTEAFF.

This clone was found once. The rearrangement links TRBV10-3 to TRBJ2-3; the D is unclear. Trimming left V 3 bases short and J 0 bases short, with 13 bases between. CDR3 length: 16 residues. Germline assignment: CDR1 ENHRY and CDR2 SYGVKD. CDR3 nucleotide sequence: TGTGCCATCAGTGATCCGCCTGAAACTAGCACAGATACGCAGTATTTT. Translated: CAISDPPETSTDTQYF.

This clone occurred once. The chain has TRBV27 and TRBJ1-5; possibly TRBD1 for D (5 bases). The germline V gene encodes CDR1 MNHEY and CDR2 SMNVEV (reference sequence). V lost 7 bases and J lost 2, with 12 bases in between. The CDR3 runs 14 residues. The CDR3 region is CASTPGGGNQPQHF. The CDR3 DNA sequence: TGTGCCAGCACCCCGGGGGGAGGCAATCAGCCCCAGCATTTT.

The chain recombines TRBV27 with TRBJ2-3; D ambiguous. The V gene lost 1 base and the J gene lost 0 bases, with 5 bases spanning the gap. Germline CDR1 MNHEY, CDR2 SMNVEV (reference sequence). The CDR3 runs 14 residues. This CDR3 is CASSLYGSTDTQYF. The DNA of the CDR3 is TGTGCCAGCAGTTTATACGGGAGCACAGATACGCAGTATTTT.

This chain connects TRBV28 to TRBJ1-5; 7 positions agree with TRBD1. The germline V gene has CDR1 MDHEN and CDR2 SYDVKM. With 5 bases clipped from V and 2 bases from J, the junction kept 6 bases outside the gene matches. The CDR3 totals 15 residues. The CDR3 spells CASSLLDRGNQPQHF. The CDR3 DNA reads as TGTGCCAGCAGTCTTCTTGACAGGGGCAATCAGCCCCAGCATTTT.

This chain links TRBV7-8 with TRBJ2-5; TRBD2 matches at 12 bases. Per germline, CDR1 SGHVS and CDR2 FQNEAQ. Trimming cost V 3 bases and J 5 bases; bases outside gene matches: 7. The CDR3 covers 16 residues. The CDR3 here is CASSFGLAGSGETQYF. The CDR3 region has the DNA TGTGCCAGCAGCTTCGGACTAGCGGGATCGGGGGAGACCCAGTACTTC.

The gene calls are TRBV7-2 and TRBJ2-5; 7 nucleotides match TRBD2. Germline lookup yields CDR1 SGHTA and CDR2 FQGNSA. CDR3 length: 14 residues. Trimming at V came to 2 bases and at J to 7 bases, leaving 7 bases not matched to a gene. The CDR3 loop reads CASSLYAGEGTQYF. The CDR3 DNA follows: TGTGCCAGCAGCTTATACGCGGGAGAGGGGACCCAGTACTTC.

This clone showed up just once. The rearrangement joins TRBV28 to TRBJ2-5; no definite D call. Near its end, the DNA agrees better with TRBJ2-7, so the J call may be wrong. This CDR3 contains 12 residues. Germline loops: CDR1 MDHEN, CDR2 SYDVKM. The CDR3 is CASSLFTYEQYF. The CDR3 region has the DNA TGTGCCAGCAGTTTATTTACCTACGAGCAGTACTTC.

CDR3 coding DNA: TGTGCCAGCAGTTTGATTCGAGTGGATGAGCAGTTCTTC. Protein: CASSLIRVDEQFF. The chain uses TRBV27 and TRBJ2-1, with unresolved D. Trimming stripped 3 bases from V and 8 bases from J, with 11 bases between. This CDR3 is 13 amino acids long. Germline V gives CDR1 MNHEY, CDR2 SMNVEV (reference sequence).

This chain joins TRBV6-6 and TRBJ1-5; 7 positions match TRBD1. This CDR3 region has 15 residues. Germline CDR1 reads MNHNY; CDR2 reads SVGAGI (reference sequence). The V and J ends lost 6 bases and 0 bases, in that order; junction bases with no gene match: 5. CDR3 in amino acids: CASRRDRLSNQPQHF. The CDR3, as DNA: TGTGCCAGCAGGAGGGACAGACTTAGCAATCAGCCCCAGCATTTT.

V and J are TRBV4-1 and TRBJ2-1; the match to TRBD2 covers 8 bases. The CDR3 has 18 amino acids. Looked up from germline, CDR1 is MGHRA and CDR2 is YSYEKL. V was clipped by 3 bases and J by 9 bases; unmatched bases: 19. CDR3 sequence (DNA): TGCGCCAGCAGCCATCAGAGTTGGGAAGAAGCGGGAGACGGTGAGCAGTTCTTC. It translates to CASSHQSWEEAGDGEQFF.

The J gene is TRBJ2-7, the V gene TRBV28; 7 bases fit TRBD1. The CDR3 sequence is 17 residues long. CDR1 MDHEN and CDR2 SYDVKM come from the germline V gene. V gave up 2 bases and J gave up 1 base; unmatched junction bases: 11. The CDR3 loop is CASSLRLTGAISYEQYF. As DNA, the CDR3 is TGTGCCAGCAGTTTACGACTAACAGGGGCGATTTCCTACGAGCAGTACTTC.

The J gene is TRBJ2-3, the V gene TRBV19; perhaps TRBD2 as D (7 bases). V was pared by 6 bases and J by 0 bases, with 16 bases between. Germline assignment: CDR1 LNHDA and CDR2 SQIVND (reference sequence). The CDR3 has 16 amino acids. The chain's CDR3 is CASRSIQGGSTDTQYF. The DNA for the CDR3 is TGTGCCAGTAGATCCATACAGGGAGGGAGCACAGATACGCAGTATTTT.

CDR3 nucleotides: TGTGCCAGTAGTATCCGGGGGTTAGCGGCTAATGAAAAACTGTTTTTT. Its translation: CASSIRGLAANEKLFF. V gene TRBV19 combines with J gene TRBJ1-4; possible D gene TRBD1, 5 bases. Looked up from germline, CDR1 is LNHDA and CDR2 is SQIVND (reference sequence). Trimming left V 3 bases short and J 3 bases short, with 14 bases between. This CDR3 is 16 amino acids long. Looking up the rest from reference TRBV19 and TRBJ1-4 gives the full variable domain: DGGITQSPKYLFRKEGQNVTLSCEQNLNHDAMYWYRQDPGQGLRLIYYSQIVNDFQKGDIAEGYSVSREKKESFPLTVTSAQKNPTAFYLCASSIRGLAANEKLFFGSGTQLSVL.